A single sample gave rise to the 6 T cell receptor beta chains below, sequenced in a study of CXCR3-negative and CXCR3-positive naive CD8 T cells (dated by TCRdb to about 2019). TCRdb names NextSeq 550 as the instrument used. The Human TCR Profiling Kit (MiLaboratory) was used to make UMI-labeled 5' RACE TRB cDNA libraries. Based on TCRdb reprocessing of the reads, there is one entry per CDR3 protein sequence, and DNA is missing. This sample's table contains under 50,000 distinct CDR3 sequences. The ten largest account for roughly 2.5% of the sample. Sequencing used naive CXCR3- CD8+ T cells from blood. The sample's cell subset or site label is to be understood as: CD45RO-CCR7+CD27+CD95- naive CD8+ T cells lacking CXCR3 (TNR3-). These receptors came from a human donor in good health. Some clones in this sample may be carry-over from other donors' samples.

The rearrangement uses TRBV7-9 and TRBJ2-7. Germline V CDR1 and CDR2: SEHNR, FQNEAQ (reference sequence). This CDR3 contains 13 residues. This CDR3 is CASSSTSSYEQYF.

This sequence joins TRBV28 and TRBJ2-7; TCRdb names TRBD2, which stays unverified in the absence of DNA. CDR1 and CDR2 from the germline V gene are MDHEN and SYDVKM. The CDR3 contains 15 residues. The chain's CDR3 is CASSYTASVAYEQYF.

The J gene is TRBJ1-6, the V gene TRBV15; TCRdb's D gene call, TRBD1, goes unchecked for lack of DNA. The V gene's germline CDR1 is LNHNV and CDR2 YYDKDF (reference sequence). This CDR3 region has 14 residues. CDR3 sequence: CATSTTRQGSPLHF.

The chain uses TRBV20-1 and TRBJ2-1; TCRdb gives TRBD2 as the D gene, but with no DNA this cannot be confirmed. Germline V gives CDR1 DFQATT, CDR2 SNEGSKA (reference sequence). CDR3 size: 14 residues. The CDR3 protein is CSAPRLAGENEQFF.

The V and J genes are TRBV6-2 or TRBV6-3 and TRBJ2-3. This CDR3 is 12 amino acids long. Germline loops: CDR1 MNHEY, CDR2 SVGEGT. This CDR3 reads CASSYFTDTQYF.

The J gene is TRBJ2-2, the V gene TRBV18; TCRdb names TRBD1, which stays unverified in the absence of DNA. Germline-derived CDR1 and CDR2 are KGHSH and LQKENI. This CDR3 has 16 residues. The CDR3 loop is CASSPTGDTNTGELFF.